The clone carrying this TCR beta chain has just one count. Trimming shortened V by 5 bases and J by 9 bases, and 17 bases separated the two germline ends. The CDR3 consists of 15 residues. The germline gives CDR1 MNHEY, CDR2 SMNVEV (reference sequence). Here immunoSEQ multiplex PCR was the method, and the copy in TCRdb shows in-frame clones only, minus some. The sample has under 350,000 clones; approximately 86% are singletons. Participants' own reports of clinical history determined their cohort assignment. The data are from a study of blood T cell repertoires in COVID-19. The wider study: PBMCs, B-cell-depleted T cells, or T cells were the source of the cDNA or gDNA that made up the material.

This receptor was obtained from a woman in her 40s with acute COVID-19. Sequencing was done on a sample of PBMCs or T cells enriched from blood (not recorded which). The chain uses TRBV27 and TRBJ1-6; D is perhaps TRBD1 (6 bases). This CDR3 reads CASSHPAGAGSPLHF. The CDR3 bases are TGTGCCAGCAGTCACCCCGCAGGGGCAGGTTCACCCCTCCACTTT.